The 9 T cell receptor beta chains below all came from one sample that was sequenced in a study of human T cells and chemical hapten exposure (dated by TCRdb to the early 2020s). Reading the label with the study, this specimen's time point is: healthy volunteer bleed at 2 weeks. Total RNA was extracted from unfractionated whole blood that had been collected in Tempus Blood RNA tubes. Library generation was performed with RACE. TCRdb records NextSeq 500 as the sequencer. TCRdb trimmed public reads at Q25 via fastp, called clones via MiXCR and kept in-frame beta chains. Each entry is one CDR3 protein sequence, shown with its most common DNA and genes. The sample contains roughly 100,000 distinct CDR3 sequences, around 9% of them found a single time. 2.5% to 3.5% of the sample rests with the top ten. The sequencing input was whole blood. These receptors originate from a female donor in good health. Some clones in this sample may be carry-over from other donors' samples.

The table lists this clonotype with a few counts. The rearrangement joins TRBV5-1 to TRBJ1-2, with D tentatively TRBD1 (5 bases). Germline-derived CDR1 and CDR2 are SGHRS and YFSETQ. The CDR3 is 16 residues long. V lost 0 bases and J lost 2, with 14 bases in between. CDR3 sequence reads: CASSLALGPTNYGYTF. As DNA, the CDR3 is TGCGCCAGCAGCTTGGCCCTGGGGCCGACCAACTATGGCTACACCTTC.

This chain joins TRBV3-1 and TRBJ2-5; 7 bases align to TRBD2. Trimming at V came to 5 bases and at J to 3 bases, leaving 6 bases not matched to a gene. This CDR3 region has 14 residues. CDR1 is LGHDT and CDR2 is YNNKEL in the germline V gene (reference sequence). The DNA of the CDR3 is TGTGCCAGCAGCTATCTGGCGGGAGAAGAGACCCAGTACTTC. This encodes CASSYLAGEETQYF.

This clonotype was found a few times. The chain joins TRBV28 to TRBJ1-5; D is possibly TRBD1 (6 bases). V lost 7 bases, J lost 0 bases, and 19 bases lay in between. Germline V gives CDR1 MDHEN, CDR2 SYDVKM. The CDR3 loop spans 17 amino acids. The CDR3 sequence is CASKSLTGRYSNQPQHF. The CDR3 nucleotides read TGTGCCAGCAAATCACTCACAGGGAGATATAGCAATCAGCCCCAGCATTTT. Looking up the rest from reference TRBV28 and TRBJ1-5 gives the full variable domain: DVKVTQSSRYLVKRTGEKVFLECVQDMDHENMFWYRQDPGLGLRLIYFSYDVKMKEKGDIPEGYSVSREKKERFSLILESASTNQTSMYLCASKSLTGRYSNQPQHFGDGTRLSIL.

This clonotype has at least ten counts. The chain joins TRBV7-2 to TRBJ2-7; D unresolved. With 1 base removed from V and 6 bases from J, the gap between germline ends came to 4 bases. The CDR3 is made up of 11 amino acids. Germline CDR1 SGHTA, CDR2 FQGNSA. The CDR3 region is CASSLGPEQYF. The DNA for the CDR3 is TGTGCCAGCAGCTTAGGTCCCGAGCAGTACTTC.

In its sample, this clonotype was seen many times. The J gene is TRBJ1-2, the V gene TRBV20-1; 7 bases map to TRBD1. Per germline, CDR1 DFQATT and CDR2 SNEGSKA (reference sequence). There are 14 residues in the CDR3. Losses at the gene ends were 0 bases for V and 6 bases for J; bases not matched to a gene: 7. CDR3 sequence: CSAREADRADGYTF. The CDR3 coding sequence is TGCAGTGCTAGAGAGGCTGACAGGGCTGATGGCTACACCTTC.

The V call is TRBV12-3 or TRBV12-4, the J call TRBJ2-3; 12 nucleotides agree with TRBD2. This CDR3 has 13 residues. The V gene end was trimmed by 10 bases and the J gene end by 9 bases; junction bases not matched to a gene: 8. CDR3 in amino acids: CATRLAGVETQYF. In nucleotides, the CDR3 is TGTGCCACCAGACTAGCGGGAGTGGAGACGCAGTATTTT.

This clonotype showed up just a few times. V usage is TRBV2 and J usage is TRBJ1-2, with D possibly TRBD1 on 5 matching bases. The CDR3 contains 18 residues. Germline V gives CDR1 SNHLY, CDR2 FYNNEI. Trimming took 6 bases from V and 6 from J, leaving 29 bases between them. The CDR3 protein is CASRRESWGRKLEDGYTF. The CDR3 DNA sequence: TGTGCCAGCAGGAGGGAGTCTTGGGGGAGAAAACTTGAAGATGGCTACACCTTC.

There are many counts of this clonotype. The V call is TRBV20-1, the J call TRBJ2-7; D is ambiguous. V lost 1 base and J lost 0, with 7 bases in between. CDR1 and CDR2 (germline): DFQATT, SNEGSKA (reference sequence). The CDR3 is made up of 13 amino acids. The CDR3 DNA reads TGCAGTGCTAGAGGGCGGCTCTCCTACGAGCAGTACTTC. It yields the protein CSARGRLSYEQYF.

V is TRBV28 and J is TRBJ1-1; weak D call: TRBD1 (5 bases). Germline CDR1 and CDR2: MDHEN and SYDVKM. This CDR3 region has 13 residues. Trimming left V 7 bases short and J 1 base short, with 10 bases between. CDR3 residues: CASIEGRNTEAFF. The CDR3 DNA reads as TGTGCCAGCATCGAGGGGCGGAACACTGAAGCTTTCTTT.